Here is one TCR beta chain with its context. An amount of RNA that ranged from about 0.45 to 1 ug was reverse transcribed with random hexamers. TCRdb re-analysed the immunoSEQ multiplex PCR reads in MiXCR, keeping a single row per CDR3 protein. The top ten hold around 0.1% of the sample, which has some 180,000 distinct CDR3 sequences, roughly 92% seen once. This entry belongs to a study of CD8 T cells in Susac syndrome. CDR1 MGHDK and CDR2 SYGVNS come from the germline V gene. The CDR3 spans 14 residues. Trimming shortened V by 2 bases and J by 4 bases, and 11 bases separated the two germline ends. This chain connects TRBV25-1 to TRBJ1-1, with TRBD1 as a possible D gene (5 bases). The sequencing input was CD4+ T cells from PBMCs. The clonotype originates from a human donor in good health. CDR3 DNA: TGTGCCAGCAGTGAAATGGGACGCAGCACTGAAGCTTTCTTT. It yields the protein CASSEMGRSTEAFF.